Listed below are T cell receptor beta chains from one sample, sequenced in a study of blood T cell repertoires in COVID-19. Assay: immunoSEQ multiplex PCR; the TCRdb copy retains only in-frame clones and omits some. Among hundreds of thousands of clones, about nine tenths were seen once, and the ten largest hold about 5.2%. Material for sequencing was PBMCs or T cells enriched from blood (not recorded which). The receptors stem from a man aged 60 to 75 who had recovered from COVID-19. Each CDR3 is given with its conserved first and last residue. Fields, in order: V gene, J gene, clone size, CDR3 length, D gene, CDR3 protein, CDR3 DNA. The D gene is left open where the match is weak. The size field is filled for only some rows; it gives once, few, many or a size class.

V: TRBV27; J: TRBJ2-3; size: few; length: 17; D: TRBD2; CDR3: CASRRLGTSGRTDTQYF; DNA: TGTGCCAGCAGGCGCCTCGGGACTAGCGGGAGAACGGATACGCAGTATTTT
V: TRBV7-9; J: TRBJ2-3; size: -; length: 15; D: -; CDR3: CASSQGFSRADTQYF; DNA: TGTGCCAGCAGCCAAGGGTTCTCGAGGGCAGATACGCAGTATTTT
V: TRBV10-2; J: TRBJ2-3; size: -; length: 13; D: -; CDR3: CASSESQGGTQYF; DNA: TGCGCCAGCAGTGAGTCGCAGGGAGGTACGCAGTATTTT
V: TRBV5-1; J: TRBJ2-1; size: -; length: 15; D: -; CDR3: CASSFSGPTYNEQFF; DNA: TGCGCCAGCAGCTTCAGCGGGCCAACCTACAATGAGCAGTTCTTC
V: TRBV30; J: TRBJ1-4; size: -; length: 13; D: -; CDR3: CAWSGGLQEKLFF; DNA: TGTGCCTGGAGTGGGGGGCTTCAGGAAAAACTGTTTTTT
V: TRBV18; J: TRBJ1-5; size: -; length: 16; D: TRBD1; CDR3: CASSPPGQGELQPQHF; DNA: TGTGCCAGCTCACCGCCGGGACAGGGGGAACTTCAGCCCCAGCATTTT
V: TRBV9; J: TRBJ2-3; size: -; length: 15; D: -; CDR3: CASSVLSFAADTQYF; DNA: TGTGCCAGCAGCGTACTCTCATTCGCGGCAGATACGCAGTATTTT
V: TRBV5-1; J: TRBJ2-2; size: -; length: 15; D: TRBD2; CDR3: CASVSGGTNTGELFF; DNA: TGCGCCAGCGTTAGCGGGGGAACGAACACCGGGGAGCTGTTTTTT
V: TRBV5-5; J: TRBJ1-4; size: -; length: 15; D: -; CDR3: CASSLVGGGNEKLFF; DNA: TGTGCCAGCAGCTTGGTTGGGGGCGGGAATGAAAAACTGTTTTTT
V: TRBV7-3; J: TRBJ2-2; size: -; length: 15; D: TRBD2; CDR3: CASSLGLAGGGELFF; DNA: TGTGCCAGCAGCTTGGGACTAGCGGGAGGCGGGGAGCTGTTTTTT
V: TRBV7-6; J: TRBJ2-3; size: -; length: 17; D: TRBD2; CDR3: CASSLIAGTSPTDTQYF; DNA: TGTGCCAGCAGCTTAATAGCGGGAACCAGCCCAACAGATACGCAGTATTTT
V: TRBV28; J: TRBJ1-5; size: few; length: 16; D: -; CDR3: CASSPTGTLSNQPQHF; DNA: TGTGCCAGCAGCCCAACCGGGACACTAAGCAATCAGCCCCAGCATTTT
V: TRBV11-1; J: TRBJ1-2; size: few; length: 15; D: TRBD1; CDR3: CASSPSQGVGYGYTF; DNA: TGTGCCAGCAGCCCCTCCCAGGGGGTAGGCTATGGCTACACCTTC
V: TRBV11-2; J: TRBJ2-7; size: -; length: 15; D: -; CDR3: CASSLSFTPSYEQYF; DNA: TGTGCCAGCAGCTTAAGTTTTACTCCCTCCTACGAGCAGTACTTC
V: TRBV3-1/TRBV3-2; J: TRBJ2-7; size: -; length: 12; D: -; CDR3: CASSQLGDEQYF; DNA: TGTGCCAGCAGCCAGCTAGGGGACGAGCAGTACTTC
V: TRBV7-3; J: TRBJ2-1; size: -; length: 19; D: TRBD2; CDR3: CASSTRLAGGASSYNEQFF; DNA: TGTGCCAGCAGCACCCGACTAGCGGGAGGGGCGAGCTCCTACAATGAGCAGTTCTTC
V: TRBV3-1/TRBV3-2; J: TRBJ2-2; size: -; length: 16; D: -; CDR3: CASSQDGQGNTGELFF; DNA: TGTGCCAGCAGCCAAGATGGGCAGGGGAACACCGGGGAGCTGTTTTTT
V: TRBV14; J: TRBJ1-3; size: -; length: 16; D: -; CDR3: CASSQLSRVPGNTIYF; DNA: TGTGCCAGCAGCCAGCTATCCAGGGTCCCTGGAAACACCATATATTTT
V: TRBV11-3; J: TRBJ2-1; size: once; length: 16; D: TRBD2; CDR3: CASSLSLTSGYNEQFF; DNA: TGTGCCAGCAGCTTGTCTTTGACTAGCGGATACAATGAGCAGTTCTTC
V: TRBV19; J: TRBJ1-1; size: -; length: 14; D: TRBD1; CDR3: CASRDRGLVTEAFF; DNA: TGTGCCAGTAGGGACAGGGGGTTAGTGACTGAAGCTTTCTTT
V: TRBV24-1; J: TRBJ2-7; size: few; length: 14; D: TRBD1; CDR3: CATSESGQGYEQYF; DNA: TGTGCCACCAGTGAGTCTGGACAGGGCTACGAGCAGTACTTC
V: TRBV7-2; J: TRBJ1-5; size: -; length: 13; D: -; CDR3: CASTRDNNQPQHF; DNA: TGTGCCAGCACCAGGGACAACAATCAGCCCCAGCATTTT
V: TRBV7-2; J: TRBJ2-3; size: -; length: 15; D: -; CDR3: CASSLVGGSTDTQYF; DNA: TGTGCCAGCAGCTTAGTGGGCGGGAGCACAGATACGCAGTATTTT
V: TRBV28; J: TRBJ1-2; size: -; length: 13; D: TRBD1; CDR3: CASKRQGSYGYTF; DNA: TGTGCCAGCAAGAGACAGGGGTCATATGGCTACACCTTC
V: TRBV18; J: TRBJ1-1; size: -; length: 14; D: TRBD1; CDR3: CASSQTGANTEAFF; DNA: TGTGCCAGCTCACAGACAGGGGCGAACACTGAAGCTTTCTTT
V: TRBV19; J: TRBJ1-5; size: -; length: 14; D: -; CDR3: CASSIVSSNQPQHF; DNA: TGTGCCAGTAGTATAGTTAGCTCCAATCAGCCCCAGCATTTT
V: TRBV7-9; J: TRBJ1-4; size: -; length: 14; D: -; CDR3: CASSSTKRNEKLFF; DNA: TGTGCCAGCAGCTCGACGAAGAGGAATGAAAAACTGTTTTTT
V: TRBV3-1/TRBV3-2; J: TRBJ2-3; size: once; length: 15; D: TRBD1; CDR3: CASSQVGQDSDTQYF; DNA: TGTGCCAGCAGCCAAGTGGGACAGGACTCAGATACGCAGTATTTT
V: TRBV5-4; J: TRBJ2-5; size: -; length: 16; D: TRBD2; CDR3: CASSAGLAGAAETQYF; DNA: TGTGCCAGCAGCGCCGGACTAGCGGGAGCCGCGGAGACCCAGTACTTC
V: TRBV18; J: TRBJ2-3; size: once; length: 15; D: TRBD1; CDR3: CASSQGQGRTDTQYF; DNA: TGTGCCAGCTCCCAGGGACAGGGACGCACAGATACGCAGTATTTT
V: TRBV7-7; J: TRBJ2-1; size: few; length: 16; D: TRBD2; CDR3: CASSQSSPSGSNEQFF; DNA: TGTGCTAGCAGCCAGTCGTCGCCTAGCGGGAGCAATGAGCAGTTCTTC
V: TRBV6-5; J: TRBJ1-5; size: once; length: 15; D: -; CDR3: CASTSNAGHGQPQHF; DNA: TGTGCCAGCACTTCTAATGCGGGGCACGGTCAGCCCCAGCATTTT
V: TRBV5-1; J: TRBJ2-3; size: -; length: 15; D: -; CDR3: CASSSAAGSTDTQYF; DNA: TGCGCCAGCAGCTCCGCCGCGGGAAGCACAGATACGCAGTATTTT
V: TRBV24-1; J: TRBJ2-5; size: -; length: 15; D: TRBD2; CDR3: CATSGTSASTETQYF; DNA: TGTGCCACCAGTGGAACTAGCGCATCTACGGAGACCCAGTACTTC
V: TRBV28; J: TRBJ2-3; size: -; length: 12; D: -; CDR3: CASSVSTDTQYF; DNA: TGTGCCAGCAGCGTTAGCACAGATACGCAGTATTTT
V: TRBV27; J: TRBJ2-1; size: -; length: 14; D: TRBD1; CDR3: CASSPRTGEGEQFF; DNA: TGTGCCAGCAGTCCCCGGACAGGGGAGGGTGAGCAGTTCTTC
V: TRBV28; J: TRBJ1-3; size: -; length: 14; D: -; CDR3: CASFRPTITDTIYF; DNA: TGTGCCAGCTTTAGGCCTACAATTACAGACACCATATATTTT
V: TRBV28; J: TRBJ2-7; size: few; length: 13; D: -; CDR3: CASSLRTSYEQYF; DNA: TGTGCCAGCAGTTTAAGGACATCCTACGAGCAGTACTTC
V: TRBV21-1; J: TRBJ1-6; size: once; length: 19; D: -; CDR3: CASSKEGPGASSYNSPLHF; DNA: TGTGCCAGCAGCAAAGAGGGGCCAGGGGCCTCTTCCTATAATTCACCCCTCCACTTT
V: TRBV7-3; J: TRBJ2-6; size: -; length: 16; D: -; CDR3: CASSLQGISGANVLTF; DNA: TGTGCCAGCAGCTTGCAGGGGATCTCTGGGGCCAACGTCCTGACTTTC